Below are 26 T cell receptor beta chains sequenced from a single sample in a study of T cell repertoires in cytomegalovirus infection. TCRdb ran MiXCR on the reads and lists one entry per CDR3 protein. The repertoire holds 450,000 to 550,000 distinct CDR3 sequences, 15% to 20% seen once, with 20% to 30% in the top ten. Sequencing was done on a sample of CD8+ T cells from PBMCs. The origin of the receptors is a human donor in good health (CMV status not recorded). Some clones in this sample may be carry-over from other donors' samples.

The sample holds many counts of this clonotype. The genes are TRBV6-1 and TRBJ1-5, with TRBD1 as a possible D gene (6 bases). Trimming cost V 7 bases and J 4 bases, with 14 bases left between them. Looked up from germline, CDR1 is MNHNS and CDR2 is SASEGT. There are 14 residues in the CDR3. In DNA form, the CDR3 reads TGTGCCAGCATTCAAGGGGGGGATAATCAGCCCCAGCATTTT. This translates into CASIQGGDNQPQHF.

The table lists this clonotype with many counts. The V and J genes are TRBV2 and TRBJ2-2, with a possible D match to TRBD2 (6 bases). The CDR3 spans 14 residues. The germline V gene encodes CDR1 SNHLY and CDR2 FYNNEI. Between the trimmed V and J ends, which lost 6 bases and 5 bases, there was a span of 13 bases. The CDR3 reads CASRRRDSTGELFF. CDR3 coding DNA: TGTGCCAGCAGGAGGCGGGATTCGACCGGGGAGCTGTTTTTT.

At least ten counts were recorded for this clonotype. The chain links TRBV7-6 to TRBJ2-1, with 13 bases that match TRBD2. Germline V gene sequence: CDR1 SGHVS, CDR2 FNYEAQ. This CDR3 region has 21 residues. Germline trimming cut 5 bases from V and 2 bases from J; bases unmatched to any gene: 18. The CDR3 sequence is CASSRDSYTGTSGVAYNEQFF. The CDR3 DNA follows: TGTGCCAGCAGCCGGGACTCCTATACGGGGACTAGCGGGGTCGCCTACAATGAGCAGTTCTTC.

As DNA, the CDR3 is TGTGCAGTAGCGTGGGGGCGGGAAGGCTACACCTTC. This sequence encodes CAVAWGREGYTF. V and J are TRBV5-8 and TRBJ1-2; possibly TRBD1 for D (6 bases). The CDR3 covers 12 residues. Germline V gene sequence: CDR1 SGHTS, CDR2 YDEGEE.

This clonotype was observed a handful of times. The CDR3 loop reads CSGGYADNEQFF. The DNA for the CDR3 is TGCAGTGGAGGATACGCGGACAATGAGCAGTTCTTC. The gene calls are TRBV20-1 and TRBJ2-1, with unresolved D. CDR1 DFQATT and CDR2 SNEGSKA come from the germline V gene (reference sequence). The CDR3 covers 12 residues. V was trimmed by 7 bases and J by 5 bases, leaving 12 bases between them.

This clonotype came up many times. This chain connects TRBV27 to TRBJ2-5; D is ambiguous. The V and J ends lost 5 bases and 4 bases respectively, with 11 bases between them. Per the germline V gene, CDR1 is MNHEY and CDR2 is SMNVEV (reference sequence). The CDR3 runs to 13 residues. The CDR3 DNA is TGTGCCAGCAGTCGGCCCGTCGGAGAGACCCAGTACTTC. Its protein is CASSRPVGETQYF.

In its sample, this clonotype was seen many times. CDR3 nucleotide sequence: TGTGCCAGCAGCTTGTGGACAGGAGAAGAGACCCAGTACTTC. It specifies CASSLWTGEETQYF. This sequence joins TRBV5-5 and TRBJ2-5; the match to TRBD1 covers 7 bases. The CDR3 is 14 residues long. In germline, CDR1 is SGHKS, CDR2 YYEKEE (reference sequence). V lost 1 base to trimming and J lost 3 bases; unmatched junction nucleotides: 3. The full variable domain, its missing parts supplied by reference TRBV5-5 and TRBJ2-5, is DAGVTQSPTHLIKTRGQQVTLRCSPISGHKSVSWYQQVLGQGPQFIFQYYEKEERGRGNFPDRFSARQFPNYSSELNVNALLLGDSALYLCASSLWTGEETQYFGPGTRLLVL.

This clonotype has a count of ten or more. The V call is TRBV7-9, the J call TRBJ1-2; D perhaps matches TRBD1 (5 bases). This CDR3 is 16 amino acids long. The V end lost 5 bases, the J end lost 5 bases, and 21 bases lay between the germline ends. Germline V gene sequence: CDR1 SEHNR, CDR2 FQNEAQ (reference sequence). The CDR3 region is CASSGLQSRTTYGYTF. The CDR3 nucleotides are TGTGCCAGCAGCGGCCTCCAGAGCAGGACAACATATGGCTACACCTTC. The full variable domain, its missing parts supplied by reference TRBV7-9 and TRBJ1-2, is DTGVSQNPRHKITKRGQNVTFRCDPISEHNRLYWYRQTLGQGPEFLTYFQNEAQLEKSRLLSDRFSAERPKGSFSTLEIQRTEQGDSAMYLCASSGLQSRTTYGYTFGSGTRLTVV.

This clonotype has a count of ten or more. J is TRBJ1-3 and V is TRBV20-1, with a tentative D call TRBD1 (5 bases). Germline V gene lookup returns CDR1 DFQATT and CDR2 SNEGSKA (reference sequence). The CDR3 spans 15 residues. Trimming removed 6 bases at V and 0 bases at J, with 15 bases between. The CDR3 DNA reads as TGCAGTGCAACCGACGACAGTGACTCTGGAAACACCATATATTTT. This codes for CSATDDSDSGNTIYF.

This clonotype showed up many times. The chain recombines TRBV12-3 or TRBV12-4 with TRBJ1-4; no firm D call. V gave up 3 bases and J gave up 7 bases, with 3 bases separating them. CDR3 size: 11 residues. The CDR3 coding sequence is TGTGCCAGCAGTTTTTCTGAAAAACTGTTTTTT. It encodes CASSFSEKLFF.

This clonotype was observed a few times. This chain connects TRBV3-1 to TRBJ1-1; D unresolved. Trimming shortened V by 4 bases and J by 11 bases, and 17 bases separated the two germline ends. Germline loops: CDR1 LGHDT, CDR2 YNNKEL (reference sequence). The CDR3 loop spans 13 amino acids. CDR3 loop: CASSRAVGGEAFF. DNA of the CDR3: TGTGCCAGCAGCCGAGCGGTGGGCGGGGAGGCTTTCTTT.

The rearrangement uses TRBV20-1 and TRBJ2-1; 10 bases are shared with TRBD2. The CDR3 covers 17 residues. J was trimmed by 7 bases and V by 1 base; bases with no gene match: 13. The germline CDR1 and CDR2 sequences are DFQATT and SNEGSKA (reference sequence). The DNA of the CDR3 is TGCAGTGCTAGAGGGGAAAGCGGGGGGGGAGGTAGGAATGAGCAGTTCTTC. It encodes CSARGESGGGGRNEQFF.

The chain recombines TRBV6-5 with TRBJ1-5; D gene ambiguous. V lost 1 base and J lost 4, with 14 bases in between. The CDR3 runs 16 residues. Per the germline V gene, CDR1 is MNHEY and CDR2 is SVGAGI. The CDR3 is CASSYYGAGMNQPQHF. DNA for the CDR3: TGTGCCAGCAGTTACTATGGAGCAGGAATGAATCAGCCCCAGCATTTT.

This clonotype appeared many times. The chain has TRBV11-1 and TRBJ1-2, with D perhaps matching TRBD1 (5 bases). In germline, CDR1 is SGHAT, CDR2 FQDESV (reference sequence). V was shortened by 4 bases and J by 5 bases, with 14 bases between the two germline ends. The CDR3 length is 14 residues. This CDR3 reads CASSSNAGRYGYTF. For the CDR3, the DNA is TGTGCCAGCAGCTCGAACGCAGGGAGGTATGGCTACACCTTC.

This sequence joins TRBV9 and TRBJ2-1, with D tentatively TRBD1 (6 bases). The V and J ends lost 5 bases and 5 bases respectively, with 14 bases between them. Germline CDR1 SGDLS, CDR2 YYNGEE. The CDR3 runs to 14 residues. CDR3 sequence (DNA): TGTGCCAGCAGTAACAGGGTATTGAACAATGAGCAGTTCTTC. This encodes CASSNRVLNNEQFF.

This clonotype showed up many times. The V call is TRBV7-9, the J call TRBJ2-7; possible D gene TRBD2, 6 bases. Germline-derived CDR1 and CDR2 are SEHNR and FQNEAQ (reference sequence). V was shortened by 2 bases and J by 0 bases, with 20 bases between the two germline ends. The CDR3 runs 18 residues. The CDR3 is CASSLPPASETYSYEQYF. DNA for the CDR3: TGTGCCAGCAGCTTACCCCCGGCTAGCGAAACGTACTCCTACGAGCAGTACTTC.

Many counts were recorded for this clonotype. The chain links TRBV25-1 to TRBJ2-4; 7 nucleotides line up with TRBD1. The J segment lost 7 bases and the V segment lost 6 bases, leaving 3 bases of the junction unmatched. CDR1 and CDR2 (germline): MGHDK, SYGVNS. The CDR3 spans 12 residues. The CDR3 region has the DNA TGTGCCAGCAGGACAGGGTTTAACATTCAGTACTTC. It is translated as CASRTGFNIQYF.

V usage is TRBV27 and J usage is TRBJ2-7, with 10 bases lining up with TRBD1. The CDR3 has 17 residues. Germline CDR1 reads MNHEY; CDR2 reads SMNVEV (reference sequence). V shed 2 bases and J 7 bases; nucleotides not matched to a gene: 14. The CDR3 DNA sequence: TGTGCCAGCAGTTTAAGGGGGGACAGGGGCCCCGCGGGGGAGCAGTACTTC. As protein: CASSLRGDRGPAGEQYF.

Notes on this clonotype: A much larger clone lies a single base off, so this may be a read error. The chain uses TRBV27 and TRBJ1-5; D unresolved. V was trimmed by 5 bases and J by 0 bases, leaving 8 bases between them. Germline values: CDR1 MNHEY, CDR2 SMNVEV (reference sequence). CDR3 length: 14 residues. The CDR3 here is CASSERYSNQPQHF. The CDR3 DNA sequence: TGTGCCAGCAGTGAACGGTATAGCAATCAGCCCCAGCATTTT.

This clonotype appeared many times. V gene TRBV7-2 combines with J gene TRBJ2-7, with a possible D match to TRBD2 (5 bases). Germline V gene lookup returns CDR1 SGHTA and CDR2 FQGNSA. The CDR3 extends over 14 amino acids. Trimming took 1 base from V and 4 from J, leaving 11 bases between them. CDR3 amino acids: CASSLGGLFYEQYF. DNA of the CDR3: TGTGCCAGCAGCTTAGGTGGACTTTTTTACGAGCAGTACTTC.

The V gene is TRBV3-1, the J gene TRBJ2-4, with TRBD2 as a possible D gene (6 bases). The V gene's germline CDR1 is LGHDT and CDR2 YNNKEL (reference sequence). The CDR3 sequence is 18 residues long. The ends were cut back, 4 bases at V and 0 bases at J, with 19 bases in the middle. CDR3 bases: TGTGCCAGCAGCCGCAGGAGGGGACTTGACCTAGCCAAAAACATTCAGTACTTC. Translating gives CASSRRRGLDLAKNIQYF. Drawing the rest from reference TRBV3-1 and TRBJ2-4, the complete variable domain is DTAVSQTPKYLVTQMGNDKSIKCEQNLGHDTMYWYKQDSKKFLKIMFSYNNKELIINETVPNRFSPKSPDKAHLNLHINSLELGDSAVYFCASSRRRGLDLAKNIQYFGAGTRLSVL.

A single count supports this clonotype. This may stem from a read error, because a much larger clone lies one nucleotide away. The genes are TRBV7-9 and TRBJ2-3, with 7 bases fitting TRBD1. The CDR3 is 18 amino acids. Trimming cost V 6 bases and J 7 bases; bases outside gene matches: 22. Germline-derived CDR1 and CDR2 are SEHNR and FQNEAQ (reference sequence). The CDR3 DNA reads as TGTGCCAGCAGGCTCTCAATAGGGACAGAAAAACGATGGTATACGCAGTATTTT. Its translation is CASRLSIGTEKRWYTQYF.

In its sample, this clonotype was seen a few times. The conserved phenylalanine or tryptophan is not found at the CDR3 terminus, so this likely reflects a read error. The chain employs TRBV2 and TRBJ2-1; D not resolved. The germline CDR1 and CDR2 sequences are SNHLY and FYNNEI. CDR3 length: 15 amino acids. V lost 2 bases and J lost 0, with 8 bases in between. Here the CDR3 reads CASSELELSYNEQFL. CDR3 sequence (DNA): TGTGCCAGCAGTGAATTGGAGCTCTCCTACAATGAGCAGTTCTTA.

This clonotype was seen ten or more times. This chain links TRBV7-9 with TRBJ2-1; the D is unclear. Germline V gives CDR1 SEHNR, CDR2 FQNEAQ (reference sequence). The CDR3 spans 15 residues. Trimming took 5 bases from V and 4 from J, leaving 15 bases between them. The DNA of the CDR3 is TGTGCCAGCAGCATTGCTAGGGCGCTTTACAATGAGCAGTTCTTC. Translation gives CASSIARALYNEQFF.

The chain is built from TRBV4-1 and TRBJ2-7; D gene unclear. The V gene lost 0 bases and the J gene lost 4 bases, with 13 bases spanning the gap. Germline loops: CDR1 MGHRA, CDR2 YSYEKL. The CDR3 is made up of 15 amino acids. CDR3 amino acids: CASSQDQAARYEQYF. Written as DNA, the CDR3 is TGCGCCAGCAGCCAAGACCAGGCGGCCCGTTACGAGCAGTACTTC.

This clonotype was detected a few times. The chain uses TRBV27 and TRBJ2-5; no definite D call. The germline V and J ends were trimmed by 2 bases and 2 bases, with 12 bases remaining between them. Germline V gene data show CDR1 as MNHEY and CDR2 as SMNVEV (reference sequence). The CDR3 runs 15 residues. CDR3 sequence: CASSLTPPSQETQYF. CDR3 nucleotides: TGTGCCAGCAGTTTAACGCCCCCATCACAAGAGACCCAGTACTTC.